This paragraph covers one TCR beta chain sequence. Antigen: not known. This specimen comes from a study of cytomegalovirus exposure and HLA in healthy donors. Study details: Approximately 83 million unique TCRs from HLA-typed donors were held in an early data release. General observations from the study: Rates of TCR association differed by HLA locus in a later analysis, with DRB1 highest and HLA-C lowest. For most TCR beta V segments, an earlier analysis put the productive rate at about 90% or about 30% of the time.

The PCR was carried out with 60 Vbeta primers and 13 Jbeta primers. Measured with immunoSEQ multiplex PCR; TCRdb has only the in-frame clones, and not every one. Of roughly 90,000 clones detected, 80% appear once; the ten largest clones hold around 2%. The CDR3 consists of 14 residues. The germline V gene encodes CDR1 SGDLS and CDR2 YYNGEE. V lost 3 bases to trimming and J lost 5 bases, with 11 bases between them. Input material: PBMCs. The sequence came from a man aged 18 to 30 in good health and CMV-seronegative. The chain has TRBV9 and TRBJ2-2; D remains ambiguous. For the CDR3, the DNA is TGTGCCAGCAGCGCCTTCAAGGAGACCGGGGAGCTGTTTTTT. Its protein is CASSAFKETGELFF.